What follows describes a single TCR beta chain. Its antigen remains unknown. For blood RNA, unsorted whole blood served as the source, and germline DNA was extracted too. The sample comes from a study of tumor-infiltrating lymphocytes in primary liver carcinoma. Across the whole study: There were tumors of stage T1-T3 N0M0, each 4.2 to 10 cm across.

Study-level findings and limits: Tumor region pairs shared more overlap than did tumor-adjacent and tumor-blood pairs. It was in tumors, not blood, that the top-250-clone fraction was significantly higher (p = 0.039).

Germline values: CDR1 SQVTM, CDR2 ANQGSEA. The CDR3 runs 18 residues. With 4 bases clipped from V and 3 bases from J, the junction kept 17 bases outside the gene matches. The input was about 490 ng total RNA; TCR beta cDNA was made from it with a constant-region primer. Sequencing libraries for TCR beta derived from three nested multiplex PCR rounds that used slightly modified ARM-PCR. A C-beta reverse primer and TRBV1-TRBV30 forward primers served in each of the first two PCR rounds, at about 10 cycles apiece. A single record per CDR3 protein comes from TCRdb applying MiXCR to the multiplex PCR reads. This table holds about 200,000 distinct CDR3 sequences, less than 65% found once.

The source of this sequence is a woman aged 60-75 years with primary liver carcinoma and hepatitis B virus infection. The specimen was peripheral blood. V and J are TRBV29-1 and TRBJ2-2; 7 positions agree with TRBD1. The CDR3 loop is CSVAGQSGRGNDTGELFF. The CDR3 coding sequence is TGCAGCGTTGCGGGACAGTCCGGACGGGGAAACGACACCGGGGAGCTGTTTTTT.